The TCR beta chain under discussion was sequenced for a study of blood T cells in healthy people across ages. This clonotype appeared a single time. Its target is not known. A much larger clone differs by one base, so this may be a read error. This CDR3 region has 15 residues. The V gene end was trimmed by 2 bases and the J gene end by 1 base; junction bases not matched to a gene: 2. CDR1 is LGHNA, CDR2 YNFKEQ, per germline. A J-beta primer mix and a sample-barcoded 5' primer were used in a second PCR of roughly 7 to 12 cycles. MiXCR was run by TCRdb on the 5' RACE reads, yielding one entry per CDR3 protein. The table has around 1.5 million distinct CDR3 sequences, roughly 64% seen once. Study findings and constraints: Higher diversity and more naive CD4+ cells were features of long-lived donors, compared to aged donors.

The source material was blood. The sequence was collected from a man between 18 and 35 years old in good health. The J gene is TRBJ2-7, the V gene TRBV4-2; TRBD2 matches 10 bases. The CDR3 region is CASSQQAGGSYEQYF. The CDR3 region has the DNA TGTGCCAGCAGCCAACAAGCGGGGGGGTCCTACGAGCAGTACTTC.